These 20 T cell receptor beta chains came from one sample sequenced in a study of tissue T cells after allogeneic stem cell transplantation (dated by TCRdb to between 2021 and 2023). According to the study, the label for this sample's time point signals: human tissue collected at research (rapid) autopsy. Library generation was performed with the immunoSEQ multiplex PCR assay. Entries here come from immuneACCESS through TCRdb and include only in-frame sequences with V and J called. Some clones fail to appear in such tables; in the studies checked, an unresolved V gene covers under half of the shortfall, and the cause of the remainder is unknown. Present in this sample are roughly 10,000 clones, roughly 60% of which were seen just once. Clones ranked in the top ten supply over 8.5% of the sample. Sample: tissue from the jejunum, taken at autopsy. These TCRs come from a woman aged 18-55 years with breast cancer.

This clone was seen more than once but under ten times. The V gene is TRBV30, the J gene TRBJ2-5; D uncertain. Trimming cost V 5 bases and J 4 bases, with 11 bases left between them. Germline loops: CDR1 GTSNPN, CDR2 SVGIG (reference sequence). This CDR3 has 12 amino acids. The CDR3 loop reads CAWRGAGETQYF. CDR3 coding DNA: TGTGCCTGGCGTGGAGCTGGAGAGACCCAGTACTTC. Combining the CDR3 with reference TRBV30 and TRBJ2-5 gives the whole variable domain SQTIHQWPATLVQPVGSPLSLECTVEGTSNPNLYWYRQAAGRGLQLLFYSVGIGQISSEVPQNLSASRPQDRQFILSSKKLLLSDSGFYLCAWRGAGETQYFGPGTRLLVL.

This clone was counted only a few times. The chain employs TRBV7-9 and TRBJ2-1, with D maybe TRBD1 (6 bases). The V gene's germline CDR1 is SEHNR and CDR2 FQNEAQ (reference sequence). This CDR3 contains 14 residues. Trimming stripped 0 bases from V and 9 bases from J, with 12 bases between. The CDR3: CASSLAAGVGEQFF. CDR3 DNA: TGTGCCAGCAGCTTAGCAGCAGGGGTGGGTGAGCAGTTCTTC.

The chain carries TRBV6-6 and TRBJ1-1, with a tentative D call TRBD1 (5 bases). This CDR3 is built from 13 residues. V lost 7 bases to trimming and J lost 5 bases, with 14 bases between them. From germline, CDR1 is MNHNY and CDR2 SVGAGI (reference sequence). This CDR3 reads CASNPPEGTEAFF. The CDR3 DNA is TGTGCCAGCAACCCGCCCGAGGGGACTGAAGCTTTCTTT.

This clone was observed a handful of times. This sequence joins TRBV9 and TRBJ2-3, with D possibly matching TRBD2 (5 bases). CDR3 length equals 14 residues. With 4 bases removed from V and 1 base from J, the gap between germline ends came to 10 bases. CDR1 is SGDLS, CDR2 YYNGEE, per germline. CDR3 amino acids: CASSPVSGTDTQYF. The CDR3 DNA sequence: TGTGCCAGCAGCCCCGTTAGCGGCACAGATACGCAGTATTTT.

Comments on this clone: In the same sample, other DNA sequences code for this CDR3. CDR3 loop: CASSLDRGGETQYF. The CDR3 DNA reads TGTGCCAGCAGCTTAGACAGGGGCGGGGAGACCCAGTACTTC. J is TRBJ2-5 and V is TRBV5-4; the match to TRBD1 covers 8 bases. Unmatched junction bases numbered 5, after V lost 2 bases and J lost 5 bases. Germline CDR1 and CDR2: SGHNT and YYREEE (reference sequence). The CDR3 is made up of 14 amino acids.

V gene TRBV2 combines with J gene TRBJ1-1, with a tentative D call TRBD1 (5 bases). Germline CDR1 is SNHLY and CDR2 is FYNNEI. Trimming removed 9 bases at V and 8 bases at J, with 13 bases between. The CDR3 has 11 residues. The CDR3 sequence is CASQQEQEAFF. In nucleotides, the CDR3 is TGTGCCAGTCAACAGGAGCAGGAAGCTTTCTTT.

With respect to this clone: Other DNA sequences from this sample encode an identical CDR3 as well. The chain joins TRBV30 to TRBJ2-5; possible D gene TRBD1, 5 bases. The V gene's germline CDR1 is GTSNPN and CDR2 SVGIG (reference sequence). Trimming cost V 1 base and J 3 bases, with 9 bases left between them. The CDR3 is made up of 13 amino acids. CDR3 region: CAWSEGQEETQYF. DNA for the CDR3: TGTGCCTGGAGTGAGGGGCAGGAAGAGACCCAGTACTTC.

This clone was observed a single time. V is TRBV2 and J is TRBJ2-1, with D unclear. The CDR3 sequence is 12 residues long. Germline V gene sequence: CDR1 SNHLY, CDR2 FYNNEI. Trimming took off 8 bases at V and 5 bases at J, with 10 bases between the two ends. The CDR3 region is CASQILNNEQFF. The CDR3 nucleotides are TGTGCCAGCCAAATACTAAACAATGAGCAGTTCTTC.

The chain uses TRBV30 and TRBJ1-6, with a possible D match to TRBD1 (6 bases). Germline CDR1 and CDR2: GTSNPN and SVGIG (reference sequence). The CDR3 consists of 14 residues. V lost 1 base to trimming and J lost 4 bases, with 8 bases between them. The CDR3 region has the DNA TGTGCCTGGAGTGAACAGGGTTATAATTCACCCCTCCACTTT. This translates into CAWSEQGYNSPLHF.

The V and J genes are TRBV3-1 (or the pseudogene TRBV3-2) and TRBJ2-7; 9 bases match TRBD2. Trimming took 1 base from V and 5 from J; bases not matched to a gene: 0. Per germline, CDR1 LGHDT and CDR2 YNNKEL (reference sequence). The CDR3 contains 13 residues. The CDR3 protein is CASSQGTSDEQYF. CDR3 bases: TGTGCCAGCAGCCAAGGGACTAGCGACGAGCAGTACTTC.

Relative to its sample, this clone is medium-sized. In DNA, the CDR3 is TGCGCCAGCAGCACGGGACAGGGGTATGAAGCTTTCTTT. Its translation: CASSTGQGYEAFF. The V and J genes are TRBV5-1 and TRBJ1-1; 10 bases match TRBD1. Trimming removed 4 bases from V and 7 bases from J; junction bases left unmatched: 4. This CDR3 contains 13 residues. Germline values: CDR1 SGHRS, CDR2 YFSETQ.

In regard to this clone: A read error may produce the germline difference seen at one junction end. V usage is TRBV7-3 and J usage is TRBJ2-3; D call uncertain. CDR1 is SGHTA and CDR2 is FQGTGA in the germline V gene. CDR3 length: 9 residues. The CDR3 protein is CASTDTQYF. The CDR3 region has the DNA TGTGCCAGCACCGATACGCAGTATTTT.

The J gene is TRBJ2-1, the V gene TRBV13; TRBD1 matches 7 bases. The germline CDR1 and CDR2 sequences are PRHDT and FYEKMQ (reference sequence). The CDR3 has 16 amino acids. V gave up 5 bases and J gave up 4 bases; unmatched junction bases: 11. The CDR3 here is CASSLQPGQSYNEQFF. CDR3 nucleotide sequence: TGTGCCAGCAGCCTCCAGCCGGGACAGTCATACAATGAGCAGTTCTTC.

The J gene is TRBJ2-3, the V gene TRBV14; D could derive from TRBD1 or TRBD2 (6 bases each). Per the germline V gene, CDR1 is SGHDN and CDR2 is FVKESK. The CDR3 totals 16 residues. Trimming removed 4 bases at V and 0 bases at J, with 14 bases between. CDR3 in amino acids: CASSLLGGPSTDTQYF. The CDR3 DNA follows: TGTGCCAGCAGCCTCCTAGGGGGGCCAAGCACAGATACGCAGTATTTT.

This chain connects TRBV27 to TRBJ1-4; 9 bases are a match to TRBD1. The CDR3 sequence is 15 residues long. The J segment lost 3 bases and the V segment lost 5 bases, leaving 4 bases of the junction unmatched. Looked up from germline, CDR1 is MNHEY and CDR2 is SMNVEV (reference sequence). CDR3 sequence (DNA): TGTGCCAGCAGTAAACAGGGGGCAGCTAATGAAAAACTGTTTTTT. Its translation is CASSKQGAANEKLFF.

As DNA, the CDR3 is TGCGCCAGCAGCCTGTTAGGGGGAGGGTACGAGCAGTACTTC. Amino acid sequence: CASSLLGGGYEQYF. V and J are TRBV5-1 and TRBJ2-7; tentative D call: TRBD2 (7 bases). CDR1 and CDR2 (germline): SGHRS, YFSETQ. The CDR3 extends over 14 amino acids. The V end was cut by 4 bases, the J end by 4 bases, with 15 bases between.

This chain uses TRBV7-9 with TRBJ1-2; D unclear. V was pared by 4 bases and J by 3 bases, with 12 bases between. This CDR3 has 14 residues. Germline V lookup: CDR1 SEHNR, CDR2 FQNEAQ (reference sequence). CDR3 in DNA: TGTGCCAGCAGCTCCAGCGCGGGGTACTATGGCTACACCTTC. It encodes CASSSSAGYYGYTF.

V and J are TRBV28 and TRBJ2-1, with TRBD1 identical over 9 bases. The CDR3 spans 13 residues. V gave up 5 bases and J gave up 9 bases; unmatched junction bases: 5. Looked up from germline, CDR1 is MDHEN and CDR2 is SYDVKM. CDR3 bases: TGTGCCAGCAGTCTCGGACAGGGGATTGAGCAGTTCTTC. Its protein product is CASSLGQGIEQFF.

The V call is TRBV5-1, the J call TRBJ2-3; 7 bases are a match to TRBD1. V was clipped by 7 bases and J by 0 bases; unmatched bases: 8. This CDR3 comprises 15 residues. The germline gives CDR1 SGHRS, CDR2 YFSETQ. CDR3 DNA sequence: TGCGCCAGCGGCCCAGGGGGTCCGAGCACAGATACGCAGTATTTT. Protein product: CASGPGGPSTDTQYF. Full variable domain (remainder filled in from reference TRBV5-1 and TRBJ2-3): KAGVTQTPRYLIKTRGQQVTLSCSPISGHRSVSWYQQTPGQGLQFLFEYFSETQRNKGNFPGRFSGRQFSNSRSEMNVSTLELGDSALYLCASGPGGPSTDTQYFGPGTRLTVL.

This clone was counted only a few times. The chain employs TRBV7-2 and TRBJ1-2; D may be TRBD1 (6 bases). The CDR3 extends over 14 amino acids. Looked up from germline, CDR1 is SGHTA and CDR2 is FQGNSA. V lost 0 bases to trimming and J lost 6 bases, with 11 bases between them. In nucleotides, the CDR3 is TGTGCCAGCAGCTTAGCGGGACAATTGGATGGCTACACCTTC. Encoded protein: CASSLAGQLDGYTF.